These 24 T cell receptor beta chains came from one sample sequenced in a study of Ad26.COV2.S vaccination and SARS-CoV-2 variants. Treatment in this sample: 15 to 20 received Ad26.COV2.S at low or high dose, single or two shots; roughly five received placebo; per-sample allocation not given. Specimens were obtained on day 63 following the first vaccine or placebo injection. This table comes from immunoSEQ multiplex PCR, and its TCRdb copy is limited to in-frame clones, with some not included. The sample lists roughly 300,000 clones, less than 90% occurring once. Sequences were derived from peripheral blood, sampled in a trial of Ad26.COV2.S vaccine versus placebo. Every receptor here comes from a person between 18 and 59 years old who received the Ad26.COV2.S COVID-19 vaccine or a placebo.

V and J are TRBV6-5 and TRBJ1-1, with D tentatively TRBD1 (5 bases). This CDR3 is built from 12 residues. The germline CDR1 and CDR2 sequences are MNHEY and SVGAGI. V lost 10 bases, J lost 1 base, and 10 bases lay in between. The CDR3 DNA reads TGTGCCATCCAGGGACCGAACACTGAAGCTTTCTTT. Residues: CAIQGPNTEAFF.

The genes are TRBV10-3 and TRBJ2-2; D unclear. With 6 bases removed from V and 3 bases from J, the gap between germline ends came to 8 bases. Looked up from germline, CDR1 is ENHRY and CDR2 is SYGVKD. The CDR3 is 13 amino acids. In nucleotides, the CDR3 is TGTGCCATCAGCGCCCCGGACACCGGGGAGCTGTTTTTT. As protein: CAISAPDTGELFF.

The CDR3 loop reads CSVDWGRTEAFF. The CDR3 DNA reads as TGCAGCGTTGATTGGGGGCGAACTGAAGCTTTCTTT. The chain joins TRBV29-1 to TRBJ1-1; TRBD1 might be the D (6 bases). Germline values: CDR1 SQVTM, CDR2 ANQGSEA. Trimming took off 3 bases at V and 5 bases at J, with 10 bases between the two ends. The CDR3 loop spans 12 amino acids.

This clone came up once. V and J are TRBV6-2 or TRBV6-3 and TRBJ2-7; possibly TRBD1 for D (6 bases). Per the germline V gene, CDR1 is MNHEY and CDR2 is SVGEGT. Between the trimmed V and J ends, which lost 0 bases and 2 bases, there was a span of 17 bases. This CDR3 is built from 17 residues. The CDR3 loop reads CASSYSADRKPTYEQYF. The CDR3 DNA sequence: TGTGCCAGCAGTTACTCCGCTGACAGGAAACCCACCTACGAGCAGTACTTC.

The chain couples TRBV7-3 to TRBJ2-1; D gene ambiguous. V was clipped by 4 bases and J by 0 bases, with 7 bases between them. CDR1 and CDR2 from the germline V gene are SGHTA and FQGTGA. The CDR3 is 14 amino acids. CDR3 protein: CASSYKSSYNEQFF. CDR3 nucleotide sequence: TGTGCCAGCAGCTACAAAAGCTCCTACAATGAGCAGTTCTTC.

The chain has TRBV2 and TRBJ2-7; 12 bases align to TRBD2. The CDR3 is 16 amino acids. Germline CDR1 and CDR2: SNHLY and FYNNEI. With 7 bases clipped from V and 1 base from J, the junction kept 8 bases outside the gene matches. DNA of the CDR3: TGTGCCAGCACCCAGGAACTAGCGGGGGGTTCCTACGAGCAGTACTTC. Its translation is CASTQELAGGSYEQYF.

The chain joins TRBV7-8 to TRBJ1-6; D remains unclear. The CDR3 length is 17 residues. Per germline, CDR1 SGHVS and CDR2 FQNEAQ. The germline V and J ends were trimmed by 2 bases and 9 bases, with 20 bases remaining between them. The CDR3 loop is CASSLRAVGMPPSPLHF. CDR3 DNA: TGTGCCAGCAGCTTAAGGGCTGTGGGGATGCCTCCTTCACCCCTCCACTTT.

The chain recombines TRBV7-6 with TRBJ1-2; a possible D gene is TRBD1 (5 bases). The CDR3 has 15 amino acids. V lost 4 bases and J lost 8, with 20 bases in between. The V gene's germline CDR1 is SGHVS and CDR2 FNYEAQ. The CDR3 DNA reads as TGTGCCAGCAGCTCGCAGGCCGGGCAGGGTGGAGGCTACACCTTC. The encoded protein is CASSSQAGQGGGYTF.

The rearrangement links TRBV5-1 to TRBJ2-5; 8 nucleotides match TRBD1. V was clipped by 4 bases and J by 4 bases; unmatched bases: 12. The CDR3 covers 16 residues. The germline V gene encodes CDR1 SGHRS and CDR2 YFSETQ. CDR3 in DNA: TGCGCCAGCAGCCTCTCCCAGGGGGCGAAGGCAGAGACCCAGTACTTC. It codes for CASSLSQGAKAETQYF.

This clone occurred once. The chain uses TRBV2 and TRBJ2-5, with TRBD2 matching over 12 bases. The CDR3 covers 15 residues. Germline CDR1 SNHLY, CDR2 FYNNEI. The V gene end was trimmed by 6 bases and the J gene end by 4 bases; junction bases not matched to a gene: 6. CDR3 protein: CASRGATSGRETQYF. CDR3 DNA sequence: TGTGCCAGCAGGGGCGCGACTAGCGGGAGAGAGACCCAGTACTTC.

The chain uses TRBV18 and TRBJ1-3, with D possibly matching TRBD1 (5 bases). The V gene lost 6 bases and the J gene lost 0 bases, with 9 bases spanning the gap. Germline lookup yields CDR1 KGHSH and CDR2 LQKENI. CDR3 length: 14 amino acids. The CDR3 coding sequence is TGTGCCAGCTCTCAGGGAAGCTCTGGAAACACCATATATTTT. It encodes CASSQGSSGNTIYF.

The rearrangement links TRBV24-1 to TRBJ2-2; D possibly uses TRBD1 or TRBD2 (6 bases each). This CDR3 has 15 residues. V was cut by 5 bases and J by 5 bases, with 14 bases left in between. Germline V gene sequence: CDR1 KGHDR, CDR2 SFDVKD. The CDR3 reads CATSGAGGGTGELFF. Written as DNA, the CDR3 is TGTGCCACCAGTGGGGCCGGGGGCGGTACCGGGGAGCTGTTTTTT.

This clone was counted once. The chain employs TRBV6-2 or TRBV6-3 and TRBJ2-2; D is undetermined. The V gene's germline CDR1 is MNHEY and CDR2 SVGEGT. The CDR3 runs 11 residues. Trimming pared 4 bases from V and 7 bases from J, leaving 4 bases between. CDR3: CASSSGGELFF. DNA of the CDR3: TGTGCCAGCAGTTCTGGCGGGGAGCTGTTTTTT.

The genes are TRBV19 and TRBJ1-5, with 7 bases lining up with TRBD1. The germline CDR1 and CDR2 sequences are LNHDA and SQIVND (reference sequence). CDR3 length equals 17 residues. The V and J ends lost 5 bases and 5 bases, in that order; junction bases with no gene match: 15. The chain's CDR3 is CASSLSRRDSRHQPQHF. The CDR3 DNA reads TGTGCCAGTAGTCTCTCCAGGCGGGACAGTCGGCATCAGCCCCAGCATTTT.

The V call is TRBV6-5, the J call TRBJ2-2, with TRBD2 identical over 11 bases. The length of the CDR3 is 15 residues. V gave up 5 bases and J gave up 9 bases; unmatched junction bases: 8. Germline V gene sequence: CDR1 MNHEY, CDR2 SVGAGI. The CDR3 region is CASSPMTSGTRELFF. The CDR3 DNA is TGTGCCAGCAGTCCGATGACTAGCGGGACCCGGGAGCTGTTTTTT.

The V gene is TRBV5-4, the J gene TRBJ2-1, with TRBD1 matching 11 bases. This CDR3 region has 15 residues. J gave up 6 bases and V 4 bases, and 6 bases lay outside the gene matches. Per the germline V gene, CDR1 is SGHNT and CDR2 is YYREEE (reference sequence). The CDR3 here is CASSIGQGATNEQFF. CDR3 nucleotide sequence: TGTGCCAGCAGCATCGGACAGGGGGCTACCAATGAGCAGTTCTTC.

CDR3 region: CASGTGTGPETQYF. CDR3 DNA sequence: TGTGCTAGTGGTACCGGGACAGGTCCTGAGACCCAGTACTTC. This chain joins TRBV12-5 and TRBJ2-5; 8 bases are shared with TRBD1. Germline CDR1 and CDR2: LGHNT and FRNRAP. The CDR3 totals 14 residues. J was trimmed by 5 bases and V by 5 bases; bases with no gene match: 7.

The genes are TRBV5-4 and TRBJ1-1, with D possibly TRBD1 on 5 matching bases. The CDR3 has 15 residues. Germline CDR1 is SGHNT and CDR2 is YYREEE (reference sequence). Trimming shortened V by 3 bases and J by 0 bases, and 12 bases separated the two germline ends. This chain's CDR3 is CASSSGGDLNTEAFF. CDR3 DNA sequence: TGTGCCAGCAGCTCTGGGGGGGACCTGAACACTGAAGCTTTCTTT.

The V and J genes are TRBV12-5 and TRBJ2-3; D is perhaps TRBD1 (6 bases). The germline V gene has CDR1 LGHNT and CDR2 FRNRAP. V was shortened by 5 bases and J by 1 base, with 10 bases between the two germline ends. CDR3 length: 14 amino acids. The CDR3 nucleotides are TGTGCTAGTGGTAGGGGGTACGGCACAGATACGCAGTATTTT. Protein product: CASGRGYGTDTQYF.

A word on this clone: Other DNA sequences within the sample encode an identical CDR3. The rearrangement links TRBV18 to TRBJ1-5; D unclear. Germline assignment: CDR1 KGHSH and CDR2 LQKENI. The CDR3 contains 13 residues. V lost 2 bases and J 0 bases, leaving 2 bases between the germline ends. The CDR3 DNA sequence: TGTGCCAGCTCACCATCTAGCAATCAGCCCCAGCATTTT. Protein: CASSPSSNQPQHF.

The chain employs TRBV12-5 and TRBJ2-2; maybe TRBD2 (5 bases). Germline CDR1 reads LGHNT; CDR2 reads FRNRAP. The CDR3 has 15 amino acids. Trimming removed 6 bases from V and 1 base from J, with 12 bases in between. CDR3 nucleotides: TGTGCTAGTGGCGCCCCCCGGGGGAACACCGGGGAGCTGTTTTTT. Amino acids: CASGAPRGNTGELFF.

This chain uses TRBV19 with TRBJ2-1; D uncertain. V dropped 4 bases and J dropped 4 bases, with 14 bases sitting between them. Germline CDR1 reads LNHDA; CDR2 reads SQIVND (reference sequence). The CDR3 has 15 residues. The CDR3 region is CASSSEQQLYNEQFF. DNA for the CDR3: TGTGCCAGTAGTAGTGAGCAGCAGCTTTACAATGAGCAGTTCTTC.

The J gene is TRBJ2-5, the V gene TRBV14, with D perhaps TRBD1 (5 bases). With 2 bases removed from V and 5 bases from J, the gap between germline ends came to 12 bases. The CDR3 totals 14 residues. The germline CDR1 and CDR2 sequences are SGHDN and FVKESK. The CDR3 sequence is CASSQQGWSETQYF. As DNA, the CDR3 is TGTGCCAGCAGCCAACAGGGCTGGTCGGAGACCCAGTACTTC.

In regard to this clone: Different DNA sequences within this sample yield the same CDR3. The rearrangement uses TRBV11-3 and TRBJ1-1; unclear D gene. CDR3 length: 13 amino acids. The V gene's germline CDR1 is SGHNT and CDR2 YENEEA. The V and J ends lost 0 bases and 1 base respectively, with 3 bases between them. The CDR3 DNA reads TGTGCCAGCAGCTTAGACGGGAACACTGAAGCTTTCTTT. Its protein is CASSLDGNTEAFF.